This T cell receptor (beta chain) was sequenced in a study of shared T cell receptors in the human thymus. V lost 7 bases and J lost 1, with 18 bases in between. CDR3 length: 16 amino acids. Germline V gives CDR1 SGHTA, CDR2 FQGTGA. Profiled with immunoSEQ multiplex PCR; TCRdb holds only in-frame clones, not every one. The sample includes roughly 68,000 clones, roughly 95% of them seen just once. The sequence was obtained from a human donor. Sequenced: thymocytes. The V call is TRBV7-3, the J call TRBJ2-3; tentatively, D is TRBD2 (5 bases). DNA for the CDR3: TGTGCCAGCACGAATGGGCTAGCCAAGGGCACAGATACGCAGTATTTT. Amino acid sequence: CASTNGLAKGTDTQYF.